Sequencing of this TCR beta chain was carried out in a study of blood T cell repertoires in COVID-19. Across the whole study: The study drew acute and convalescent COVID-19 samples from the United States, Italy and Spain. PBMCs, B-cell-depleted T cells, or T cells provided the cDNA or gDNA that made up the material.

This clone showed up just a few times. The CDR3 is 16 residues long. CDR1 is MNHEY and CDR2 is SMNVEV in the germline V gene (reference sequence). Trimming stripped 2 bases from V and 2 bases from J, with 16 bases between. The authors' processing: Reference gene primer amplification in the assay estimated nucleated cell counts. The data were produced by immunoSEQ multiplex PCR, yet TCRdb's version contains in-frame clones alone and is incomplete. V and J calls plus clone size are reproduced from that table; the DNA served to infer D and trimming. The sample consists of approximately 250,000 clones, approximately 84% of them appearing once.

The sequenced material came from peripheral blood. This TCR was sampled from a man aged 45 to 65 with acute or convalescent COVID-19. The rearrangement joins TRBV27 to TRBJ2-7; weak D call: TRBD1 (6 bases). CDR3: CASSLGVPAGAYEQYF. CDR3 in DNA: TGTGCCAGCAGTTTAGGGGTTCCTGCAGGGGCCTACGAGCAGTACTTC.